Below are 16 T cell receptor beta chains sequenced from a single sample in a study of T cells in Graves' hyperthyroidism and ophthalmopathy. RNA transcripts provided the source from which TCR beta CDR3 regions were amplified. HTBI primers were the set used in a first-round RT-PCR of the TCR CDR3. In TCRdb, the multiplex PCR reads were re-called with MiXCR into one record per CDR3 protein. The repertoire has 490,000 or so distinct CDR3 sequences, roughly 23% of them found once; the top ten carry around 47%. The sequencing sample was made of blood. The receptors were sampled from an older woman with Graves' ophthalmopathy.

V usage is TRBV10-3 and J usage is TRBJ2-5; 10 nucleotides match TRBD2. CDR3 size: 14 residues. The germline gives CDR1 ENHRY, CDR2 SYGVKD. V trimming: 7 bases; J trimming: 2 bases; junction bases outside the gene matches: 4. The CDR3 region is CAIKTSGVQETQYF. The CDR3 DNA sequence: TGTGCCATCAAAACTAGCGGGGTACAAGAGACCCAGTACTTC.

V gene TRBV19 combines with J gene TRBJ1-1; D unclear. This CDR3 region has 11 residues. Germline CDR1 reads LNHDA; CDR2 reads SQIVND (reference sequence). V was trimmed by 8 bases and J by 3 bases, leaving 7 bases between them. The CDR3 DNA reads as TGTGCCAGTGTGTTCCACACTGAAGCTTTCTTT. Encoded protein: CASVFHTEAFF.

Many counts were recorded for this clonotype. V is TRBV12-3 or TRBV12-4 and J is TRBJ1-5; D uncertain. V lost 5 bases, J lost 2 bases, and 16 bases lay in between. The CDR3 runs to 16 residues. In nucleotides, the CDR3 is TGTGCCAGCAGTGCCCGCTACGGTGGGGGCAATCAGCCCCAGCATTTT. This encodes CASSARYGGGNQPQHF.

This clonotype came up once. DNA for the CDR3: TGTGCCAGCAGCGCGCGAGGGGCAGGTACTAATGAAAAACTGTTTTTT. Its protein product is CASSARGAGTNEKLFF. The gene calls are TRBV7-9 and TRBJ1-4, with a possible D match to TRBD1 (5 bases). Per germline, CDR1 SEHNR and CDR2 FQNEAQ (reference sequence). The V end was cut by 5 bases, the J end by 2 bases, with 15 bases between. The CDR3 spans 16 residues.

The rearrangement joins TRBV27 to TRBJ1-1; D not resolved. V gave up 5 bases and J gave up 9 bases, with 13 bases separating them. Looked up from germline, CDR1 is MNHEY and CDR2 is SMNVEV (reference sequence). This CDR3 region has 12 residues. CDR3 bases: TGTGCCAGCAGTCAACCCCCCCGACAAGCTTTCTTT. Residues: CASSQPPRQAFF.

The chain recombines TRBV20-1 with TRBJ1-2, with 8 bases fitting TRBD1. CDR1 DFQATT and CDR2 SNEGSKA come from the germline V gene (reference sequence). The CDR3 loop spans 15 amino acids. The ends lost 2 bases at V and 2 bases at J; junction bases unmatched: 7. The CDR3 sequence: CSARRWTGSNYGYTF. CDR3 sequence (DNA): TGCAGTGCTAGAAGATGGACAGGGTCAAACTATGGCTACACCTTC.

This chain joins TRBV6-1 and TRBJ2-3; 7 nucleotides align to TRBD2. This CDR3 contains 12 residues. Unmatched junction bases numbered 3, after V lost 8 bases and J lost 4 bases. Germline V CDR1 and CDR2: MNHNS, SASEGT. The CDR3 DNA reads as TGTGCCAGCGGGAGGGCCGCAGATACGCAGTATTTT. It codes for CASGRAADTQYF.

There are a few counts of this clonotype. The chain uses TRBV28 and TRBJ1-2; D might be TRBD1 (5 bases). The germline V gene has CDR1 MDHEN and CDR2 SYDVKM. Trimming removed 5 bases at V and 3 bases at J, with 13 bases between. The CDR3 loop spans 14 amino acids. This chain's CDR3 is CASSPDRSHYGYTF. In DNA form, the CDR3 reads TGTGCCAGCAGTCCAGACAGAAGTCACTATGGCTACACCTTC.

Only a few counts were recorded for this clonotype. The chain has TRBV10-3 and TRBJ2-1; TRBD1 matches 9 bases. The CDR3 has 15 residues. The junction had 9 bases not matched to a gene; V was cut back by 6 bases and J by 6 bases. From germline, CDR1 is ENHRY and CDR2 SYGVKD. DNA of the CDR3: TGTGCCATCAGCACGGACAGGGGATTGGGCAATGAGCAGTTCTTC. Translation gives CAISTDRGLGNEQFF.

This clonotype was found many times. This chain links TRBV20-1 with TRBJ2-5; 12 bases are a match to TRBD1. Per the germline V gene, CDR1 is DFQATT and CDR2 is SNEGSKA (reference sequence). This CDR3 region has 15 residues. V trimming: 7 bases; J trimming: 2 bases; junction bases outside the gene matches: 8. The CDR3 nucleotides read TGCAGTGTAGGGACAGGGGGCGGTAAACAAGAGACCCAGTACTTC. Protein sequence: CSVGTGGGKQETQYF.

In the case of this clonotype: Given a much more abundant clone one base away, this may be a read error. The CDR3 does not close with the conserved phenylalanine or tryptophan, likely indicating a read error. The rearrangement links TRBV30 to TRBJ1-1, with unresolved D. The germline CDR1 and CDR2 sequences are GTSNPN and SVGIG (reference sequence). Trimming stripped 0 bases from V and 6 bases from J, with 8 bases between. The CDR3 extends over 12 amino acids. The CDR3 spells CAWSVRSAEAFL. The DNA for the CDR3 is TGTGCCTGGAGTGTACGGTCGGCTGAAGCTTTCCTT.

The chain is built from TRBV28 and TRBJ1-4, with D possibly TRBD1 on 5 matching bases. Trimming took off 6 bases at V and 8 bases at J, with 16 bases between the two ends. Germline lookup yields CDR1 MDHEN and CDR2 SYDVKM. The CDR3 has 14 residues. CDR3 bases: TGTGCCAGCAGCCCTAACAGGTGGTTCGAAAAACTGTTTTTT. This gives the protein CASSPNRWFEKLFF.

The J gene is TRBJ2-2, the V gene TRBV9; 7 positions match TRBD1. The germline CDR1 and CDR2 sequences are SGDLS and YYNGEE. V lost 0 bases to trimming and J lost 1 base; unmatched junction nucleotides: 6. CDR3 length equals 17 residues. This chain's CDR3 is CASSVAPTGMNTGELFF. The CDR3 DNA reads as TGTGCCAGCAGCGTAGCTCCGACAGGGATGAACACCGGGGAGCTGTTTTTT.

This clonotype was detected a few times. The chain carries TRBV9 and TRBJ2-5; the D is unclear. The CDR3 is 14 residues long. Germline-derived CDR1 and CDR2 are SGDLS and YYNGEE. Trimming pared 2 bases from V and 2 bases from J, leaving 10 bases between. CDR3: CASSVSGKQETQYF. CDR3 nucleotides: TGTGCCAGCAGCGTGTCTGGGAAGCAAGAGACCCAGTACTTC. The full variable domain, completed using reference TRBV9 and TRBJ2-5, is DSGVTQTPKHLITATGQRVTLRCSPRSGDLSVYWYQQSLDQGLQFLIQYYNGEERAKGNILERFSAQQFPDLHSELNLSSLELGDSALYFCASSVSGKQETQYFGPGTRLLVL.

The chain has TRBV12-3 or TRBV12-4 and TRBJ1-2; D remains ambiguous. Deletions cut 2 bases from V and 8 bases from J, with 18 bases between. CDR3 length equals 15 residues. The CDR3 sequence is CASSLSLSFFRGYTF. CDR3 bases: TGTGCCAGCAGTTTATCGTTGTCGTTTTTTCGCGGCTACACCTTC.

This clonotype was seen a handful of times. The J gene is TRBJ2-1, the V gene TRBV5-1, with 10 bases that match TRBD1. CDR3 length: 13 residues. V lost 4 bases to trimming and J lost 9 bases; unmatched junction nucleotides: 4. Germline V gene data show CDR1 as SGHRS and CDR2 as YFSETQ. The CDR3 here is CASSPGQGVEQFF. The CDR3 DNA follows: TGCGCCAGCAGCCCAGGACAGGGGGTTGAGCAGTTCTTC.